What follows are 27 T cell receptor beta chains derived from one specimen sequenced in a study of spatial heterogeneity in lung cancer. Study-wide results and limits: It was found that expanded intratumoral alpha and beta TCR counts tracked tumor mutation counts.

Their recognized antigens are unknown. The time point was: sample taken at primary tumor resection. TCRdb redid the calling of the 5' RACE reads with MiXCR, one entry per CDR3 protein. The sample carries under 15,000 distinct CDR3 sequences, 3% to 4% recorded once. The sequenced sample was lung tumor tissue, obtained at surgery. Receptors originate from a male donor with early-stage non-small cell lung cancer.

The genes are TRBV18 and TRBJ2-3; a possible D gene is TRBD2 (5 bases). Germline V gives CDR1 KGHSH, CDR2 LQKENI. Trimming pared 2 bases from V and 1 base from J, leaving 10 bases between. The CDR3 has 15 residues. The CDR3 DNA sequence: TGTGCCAGCTCACCATTACTCGGGGGCACAGATACGCAGTATTTT. Protein sequence: CASSPLLGGTDTQYF.

About this clonotype itself: Being one base from a much bigger clone, this may be a read error. This CDR3 is CASSYYETGYGDTF. CDR3 nucleotides: TGTGCCAGCAGTTATTACGAGACAGGGTACGGCGACACCTTC. V and J are TRBV6-5 and TRBJ1-2; 7 positions match TRBD1. CDR1 and CDR2 (germline): MNHEY, SVGAGI. V gave up 3 bases and J gave up 12 bases; unmatched junction bases: 13. CDR3 size: 14 residues.

In this sample, this clonotype turned up a few times. The V gene is TRBV4-1, the J gene TRBJ2-7, with a weak D call TRBD2 (7 bases). The ends were cut back, 1 base at V and 0 bases at J, with 16 bases in the middle. The germline V gene has CDR1 MGHRA and CDR2 YSYEKL. The CDR3 length is 17 residues. The CDR3 region has the DNA TGCGCCAGCAGCCAAGGCCCCTCGGGGGGCTCCTCCTACGAGCAGTACTTC. Translating it yields CASSQGPSGGSSYEQYF.

This clonotype was seen ten or more times. The CDR3 is CASSERQGKAFF. CDR3 nucleotide sequence: TGTGCCAGCAGTGAACGACAGGGTAAGGCTTTCTTT. The J gene is TRBJ1-1, the V gene TRBV2; 7 bases fit TRBD1. V lost 2 bases and J lost 11; bases outside the gene matches: 5. CDR3 length: 12 residues. Germline V CDR1 and CDR2: SNHLY, FYNNEI.

A note on this clonotype: The conserved phenylalanine or tryptophan is not found at the CDR3 terminus, so this likely reflects a read error. The DNA is omitted, as the CDR3 cannot be located on it reliably, and the CDR3 follows TCRdb's listing. The chain uses TRBV3-1 and TRBJ1-1; TRBD1, the D gene given by the table, was not confirmed from the DNA. Germline V gene data show CDR1 as LGHDT and CDR2 as YNNKEL (reference sequence). The CDR3 comprises 16 residues, both ends counted. The CDR3 protein is CASSQSTGIANTEAGG.

This clonotype was counted many times. This chain uses TRBV30 with TRBJ1-6; 9 bases map to TRBD1. Germline CDR1 reads GTSNPN; CDR2 reads SVGIG (reference sequence). V was pared by 3 bases and J by 10 bases, with 10 bases of the junction left unmatched. CDR3 length equals 15 residues. The CDR3 DNA is TGTGCCTGGAGCGAGGGGGGGACAGGGTCCTCACCCCTCCACTTT. Encoded protein: CAWSEGGTGSSPLHF.

The rearrangement uses TRBV5-1 and TRBJ1-6; a possible D gene is TRBD1 (6 bases). V gave up 0 bases and J gave up 10 bases, with 11 bases separating them. There are 14 residues in the CDR3. Germline loops: CDR1 SGHRS, CDR2 YFSETQ. This chain's CDR3 is CASSLDREDSPLHF. The CDR3 DNA reads as TGCGCCAGCAGCTTGGACAGGGAGGACTCACCCCTCCACTTT.

By share, this clonotype counts as medium-sized. The chain links TRBV28 to TRBJ1-1; 7 bases match TRBD1. Trimming at V came to 8 bases and at J to 1 base, leaving 4 bases not matched to a gene. The CDR3 runs 13 residues. Looked up from germline, CDR1 is MDHEN and CDR2 is SYDVKM. In DNA, the CDR3 is TGTGCCAGCGGGTGGACAGGGAACACTGAAGCTTTCTTT. Its translation is CASGWTGNTEAFF.

This clonotype was recorded at least ten times. J is TRBJ1-2 and V is TRBV25-1; no definite D call. CDR3 length: 11 residues. V lost 3 bases and J 2 bases, leaving 1 base between the germline ends. CDR1 is MGHDK and CDR2 is SYGVNS in the germline V gene. The CDR3: CASSENYGYTF. The CDR3 DNA reads TGTGCCAGCAGTGAGAACTATGGCTACACCTTC.

By sample share, this clonotype is medium-sized. The chain employs TRBV5-8 and TRBJ1-4; D unresolved. Per the germline V gene, CDR1 is SGHTS and CDR2 is YDEGEE. CDR3 size: 15 residues. V lost 0 bases and J 7 bases, leaving 13 bases between the germline ends. This CDR3 is CASSLANRRTEKLFF. DNA of the CDR3: TGTGCCAGCAGCTTGGCCAATAGGCGGACTGAAAAACTGTTTTTT.

This clonotype was picked up many times. The chain links TRBV29-1 to TRBJ1-1; weak D call: TRBD1 (6 bases). V dropped 5 bases and J dropped 1 base, with 14 bases sitting between them. The CDR3 spans 14 residues. The germline CDR1 and CDR2 sequences are SQVTM and ANQGSEA. The CDR3 reads CSVQSGHSNTEAFF. CDR3 DNA sequence: TGCAGCGTTCAATCGGGACACTCGAACACTGAAGCTTTCTTT. Together with reference TRBV29-1 and TRBJ1-1, the CDR3 gives the full variable domain: SAVISQKPSRDICQRGTSLTIQCQVDSQVTMMFWYRQQPGQSLTLIATANQGSEATYESGFVIDKFPISRPNLTFSTLTVSNMSPEDSSIYLCSVQSGHSNTEAFFGQGTRLTVV.

This clonotype was recorded at least ten times. V gene TRBV6-2 or TRBV6-3 combines with J gene TRBJ1-5; TRBD1 is a possible D gene (5 bases). Germline values: CDR1 MNHEY, CDR2 SVGEGT. Between the trimmed V and J ends, which lost 2 bases and 3 bases, there was a span of 11 bases. The CDR3 sequence is 15 residues long. This chain's CDR3 is CASSYGDLINQPQHF. DNA of the CDR3: TGTGCCAGCAGTTACGGGGACCTGATCAATCAGCCCCAGCATTTT.

This clonotype was detected many times. The chain uses TRBV6-6 and TRBJ1-1; D gene uncertain. This CDR3 spans 13 amino acids. Germline V gene data show CDR1 as MNHNY and CDR2 as SVGAGI (reference sequence). The ends were cut back, 0 bases at V and 6 bases at J, with 8 bases in the middle. CDR3 residues: CASSYSYISEAFF. The DNA for the CDR3 is TGTGCCAGCAGTTACTCGTATATCTCTGAAGCTTTCTTT.

By share of the sample, this clonotype is medium-sized. The genes are TRBV7-9 and TRBJ2-3; D ambiguous. The length of the CDR3 is 15 residues. Looked up from germline, CDR1 is SEHNR and CDR2 is FQNEAQ (reference sequence). V was shortened by 6 bases and J by 0 bases, with 13 bases between the two germline ends. The CDR3 is CASSPTPSSTDTQYF. The CDR3 region has the DNA TGTGCCAGCAGTCCTACCCCCTCTAGCACAGATACGCAGTATTTT.

This clonotype was detected many times. The rearrangement uses TRBV11-2 and TRBJ1-6; a possible D gene is TRBD1 (5 bases). This CDR3 has 17 residues. V was shortened by 4 bases and J by 0 bases, with 13 bases between the two germline ends. From germline, CDR1 is SGHAT and CDR2 FQNNGV. The CDR3 DNA is TGTGCCAGCAGCTCCCCAGGGACGAGCTCCTATAATTCACCCCTCCACTTT. Translating gives CASSSPGTSSYNSPLHF.

Ten or more counts support this clonotype. The V gene is TRBV4-2, the J gene TRBJ1-1, with TRBD1 as a possible D gene (6 bases). The ends were cut back, 0 bases at V and 6 bases at J, with 8 bases in the middle. The CDR3 length is 13 residues. Germline-derived CDR1 and CDR2 are LGHNA and YNFKEQ. The CDR3: CASSQDRTAEAFF. Written as DNA, the CDR3 is TGTGCCAGCAGCCAAGATCGGACAGCTGAAGCTTTCTTT.

This clonotype has a count of ten or more. The chain links TRBV6-1 to TRBJ2-4, with a possible D match to TRBD1 (6 bases). There are 14 residues in the CDR3. V lost 3 bases to trimming and J lost 3 bases, with 9 bases between them. The germline CDR1 and CDR2 sequences are MNHNS and SASEGT. The CDR3 nucleotides read TGTGCCAGCAGTGATTGGGGGCTCAAAAACATTCAGTACTTC. Translated, it gives CASSDWGLKNIQYF.

This clonotype was seen repeatedly, ten times or more. This chain connects TRBV30 to TRBJ2-1, with D unclear. The CDR3 extends over 16 amino acids. Germline CDR1 GTSNPN, CDR2 SVGIG (reference sequence). V was trimmed by 0 bases and J by 9 bases, leaving 21 bases between them. The CDR3 nucleotides read TGTGCCTGGAGTGTACGAAAGGCGAACCTCAGAGGTGAGCAGTTCTTC. This gives the protein CAWSVRKANLRGEQFF.

This clonotype occurred many times. This chain uses TRBV20-1 with TRBJ2-5, with 10 bases that match TRBD1. The CDR3 has 16 amino acids. V trimming: 3 bases; J trimming: 0 bases; junction bases outside the gene matches: 7. Germline lookup yields CDR1 DFQATT and CDR2 SNEGSKA (reference sequence). The CDR3 is CSASDRQGAYQETQYF. The CDR3 DNA is TGCAGTGCTAGCGACAGACAGGGGGCGTACCAAGAGACCCAGTACTTC.

This clonotype came up many times. The rearrangement joins TRBV23-1 to TRBJ2-6; TRBD2 aligns across 7 bases. TRBV23-1 is flagged as an ORF with uncertain function. Unmatched junction bases numbered 10, after V lost 1 base and J lost 1 base. The CDR3 is 19 residues long. The CDR3 spells CASSQFRERGGSGANVLTF. The CDR3 bases are TGCGCCAGCAGTCAATTCCGGGAGCGGGGAGGTTCTGGGGCCAACGTCCTGACTTTC.

This clonotype was detected ten times or more. The chain couples TRBV20-1 to TRBJ2-7; 8 bases fit TRBD1. This CDR3 region has 13 residues. Germline loops: CDR1 DFQATT, CDR2 SNEGSKA (reference sequence). V dropped 7 bases and J dropped 0; count of bases not matched to a gene: 5. CDR3 coding DNA: TGCAGTGTCCCGACAGGGGCCTCCTACGAGCAGTACTTC. Translated, it gives CSVPTGASYEQYF.

This clonotype was recorded at least ten times. The genes are TRBV6-2 or TRBV6-3 and TRBJ1-1, with 8 bases fitting TRBD1. Germline trimming cut 7 bases from V and 1 base from J; bases unmatched to any gene: 8. The CDR3 has 15 amino acids. Germline V CDR1 and CDR2: MNHEY, SVGEGT. CDR3 loop: CASTRGQGSNTEAFF. In DNA, the CDR3 is TGTGCCAGCACCAGAGGACAGGGATCGAACACTGAAGCTTTCTTT.

V and J are TRBV30 and TRBJ1-5; D unclear. The ends were cut back, 2 bases at V and 6 bases at J, with 14 bases in the middle. The CDR3 totals 14 residues. Germline V gene lookup returns CDR1 GTSNPN and CDR2 SVGIG (reference sequence). The CDR3 DNA sequence: TGTGCCTGGAGTCCCCCGCCAATGGGTCAGCCCCAGCATTTT. Protein product: CAWSPPPMGQPQHF. The complete variable domain, with remaining parts taken from reference TRBV30 and TRBJ1-5, reads SQTIHQWPATLVQPVGSPLSLECTVEGTSNPNLYWYRQAAGRGLQLLFYSVGIGQISSEVPQNLSASRPQDRQFILSSKKLLLSDSGFYLCAWSPPPMGQPQHFGDGTRLSIL.

By sample share, this clonotype is medium-sized. The chain carries TRBV27 and TRBJ2-5; D gene uncertain. The germline V gene has CDR1 MNHEY and CDR2 SMNVEV (reference sequence). The CDR3 runs 11 residues. V was pared by 6 bases and J by 5 bases, with 7 bases between. The CDR3: CASRYGETQYF. CDR3 sequence (DNA): TGTGCCAGCAGATACGGGGAGACCCAGTACTTC.

This clonotype was counted many times. V gene TRBV5-1 combines with J gene TRBJ2-2; D gene ambiguous. V gave up 5 bases and J gave up 1 base, with 9 bases separating them. CDR1 and CDR2 (germline): SGHRS, YFSETQ. The CDR3 is made up of 14 amino acids. This CDR3 reads CASRGPMNTGELFF. The CDR3 coding sequence is TGCGCCAGCAGAGGACCGATGAACACCGGGGAGCTGTTTTTT.

There are many counts of this clonotype. The junction shows a germline mismatch at one end, possibly a read error. This chain connects TRBV19 to TRBJ2-2, with a tentative D call TRBD2 (5 bases). The CDR3 length is 11 residues. Germline CDR1 LNHDA, CDR2 SQIVND (reference sequence). The CDR3, as DNA: TGTGCGGCGGGCTACACGGGGGAGCTGTTTTTT. Residues: CAAGYTGELFF.

Ten or more counts support this clonotype. CDR3 bases: TGTGCCTGGAGTTTGGGGGGCTACCAAGAGACCCAGTACTTC. Translation: CAWSLGGYQETQYF. This chain uses TRBV30 with TRBJ2-5; TRBD1 or TRBD2 may be the D gene (6 bases each). The CDR3 sequence is 14 residues long. Between the trimmed V and J ends, which lost 2 bases and 0 bases, there was a span of 10 bases. The germline V gene has CDR1 GTSNPN and CDR2 SVGIG (reference sequence).